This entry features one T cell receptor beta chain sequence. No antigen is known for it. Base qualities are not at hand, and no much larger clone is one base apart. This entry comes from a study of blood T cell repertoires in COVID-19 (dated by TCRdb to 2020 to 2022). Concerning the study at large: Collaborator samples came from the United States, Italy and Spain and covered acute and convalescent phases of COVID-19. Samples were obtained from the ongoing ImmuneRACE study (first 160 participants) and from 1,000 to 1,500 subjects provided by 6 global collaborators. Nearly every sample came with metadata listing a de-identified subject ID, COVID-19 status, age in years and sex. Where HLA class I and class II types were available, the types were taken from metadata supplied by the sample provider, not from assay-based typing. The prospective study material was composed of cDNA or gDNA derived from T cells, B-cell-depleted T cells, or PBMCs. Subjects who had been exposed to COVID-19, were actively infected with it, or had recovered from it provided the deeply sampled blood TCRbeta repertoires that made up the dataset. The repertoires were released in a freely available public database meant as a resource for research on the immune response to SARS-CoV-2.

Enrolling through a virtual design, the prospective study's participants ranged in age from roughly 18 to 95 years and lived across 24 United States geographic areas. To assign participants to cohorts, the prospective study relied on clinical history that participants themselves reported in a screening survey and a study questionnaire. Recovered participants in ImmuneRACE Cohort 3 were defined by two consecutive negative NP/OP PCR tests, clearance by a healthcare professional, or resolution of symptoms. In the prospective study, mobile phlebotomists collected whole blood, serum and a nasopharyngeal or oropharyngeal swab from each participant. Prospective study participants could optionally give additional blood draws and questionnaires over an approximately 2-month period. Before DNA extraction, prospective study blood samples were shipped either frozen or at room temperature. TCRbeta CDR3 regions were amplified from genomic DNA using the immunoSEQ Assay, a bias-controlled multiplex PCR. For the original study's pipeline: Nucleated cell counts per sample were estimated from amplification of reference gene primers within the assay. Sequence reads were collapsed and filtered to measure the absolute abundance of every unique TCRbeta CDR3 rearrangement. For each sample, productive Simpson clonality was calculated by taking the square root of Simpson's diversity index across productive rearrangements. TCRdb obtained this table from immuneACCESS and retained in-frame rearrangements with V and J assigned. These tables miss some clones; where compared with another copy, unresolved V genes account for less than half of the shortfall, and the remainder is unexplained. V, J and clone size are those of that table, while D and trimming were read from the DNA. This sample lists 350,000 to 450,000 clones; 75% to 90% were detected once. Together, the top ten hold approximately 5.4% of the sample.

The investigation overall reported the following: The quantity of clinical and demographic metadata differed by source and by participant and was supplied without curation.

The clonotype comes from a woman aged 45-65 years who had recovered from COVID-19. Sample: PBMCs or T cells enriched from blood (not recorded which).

Here the CDR3 is given as CASSSSTGTATNQPQHF. The bases are TGTGCCAGCAGCTCAAGCACCGGGACAGCTACCAATCAGCCCCAGCATTTT. This chain is built from TRBV7-8 and TRBJ1-5; TRBD1 matches 7 bases in the middle. V is pruned by 4 bases and J by 3 bases, leaving 12 bases of the junction without a gene match. Including the terminal cysteine and phenylalanine, the CDR3 comprises 17 residues. Only CDR3 DNA remains: 51 bases, in frame from the first base. CDR1 and CDR2, looked up from the germline V gene, are SGHVS and FQNEAQ.